The sequence of this T cell receptor (beta chain) was determined in a study of blood T cell repertoires in COVID-19. The CDR3 consists of 18 residues. Germline V gene sequence: CDR1 LGHNT, CDR2 FRNRAP. V was pared by 6 bases and J by 6 bases, with 14 bases of the junction left unmatched. Per the original data handling: Scientists estimated how many nucleated cells there were by amplifying reference gene primers. The table came from immunoSEQ multiplex PCR; TCRdb's copy has only in-frame clones and leaves some out. V and J calls and clone size are given by that table; D and trimming were obtained from the DNA. The sample has about 270,000 clones, more than 75% seen once; the top ten hold about 8.8%.

This clonotype was sampled from a man between 35 and 55 years old with active or convalescent COVID-19. The V gene is TRBV12-5, the J gene TRBJ2-3; the match to TRBD2 covers 14 bases. Sequencing input: peripheral blood. The CDR3 sequence is CASGSIRGLAGVNDTQYF. As DNA, the CDR3 is TGTGCTAGTGGCTCTATACGGGGACTAGCGGGAGTAAACGATACGCAGTATTTT.